This T cell receptor (beta chain) appears in the sequencing data of a study of cytomegalovirus exposure and HLA in healthy donors. The germline CDR1 and CDR2 sequences are SGHDT and YYEEEE. CDR3 size: 15 residues. The V and J ends lost 3 bases and 2 bases respectively, with 12 bases between them. This clone was counted only a few times. It was with 60 Vbeta and 13 Jbeta primers that the PCR ran. As handled by the study authors: There were 80 million to 95 million unique TCR beta chains by a later count, and some 12 million of them were shared. TCRdb's copy holds only in-frame clones and misses some; the assay was immunoSEQ multiplex PCR. V and J calls plus clone size are reproduced from that table; the DNA served to infer D and trimming. This table holds about 110,000 clones, nearly 80% found once.

The source is a woman aged 30 to 39 in good health and CMV-seronegative. The chain couples TRBV5-6 to TRBJ1-3, with a weak D call TRBD1 (6 bases). The sequencing sample was made of PBMCs. CDR3 nucleotide sequence: TGTGCCAGCAGCTCCGAGGGGGGGCCTGGAAACACCATATATTTT. Residues: CASSSEGGPGNTIYF.